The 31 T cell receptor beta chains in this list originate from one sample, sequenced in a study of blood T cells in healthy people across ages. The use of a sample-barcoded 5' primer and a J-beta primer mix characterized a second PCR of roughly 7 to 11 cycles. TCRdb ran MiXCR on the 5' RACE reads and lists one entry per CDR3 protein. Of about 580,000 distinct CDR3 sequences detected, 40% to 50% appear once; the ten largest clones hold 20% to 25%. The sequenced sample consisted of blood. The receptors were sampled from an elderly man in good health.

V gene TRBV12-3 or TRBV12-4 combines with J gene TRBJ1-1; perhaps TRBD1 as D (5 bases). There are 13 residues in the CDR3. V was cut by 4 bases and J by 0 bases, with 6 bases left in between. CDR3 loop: CASSWGLNTEAFF. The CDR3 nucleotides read TGTGCCAGCAGTTGGGGGTTGAACACTGAAGCTTTCTTT.

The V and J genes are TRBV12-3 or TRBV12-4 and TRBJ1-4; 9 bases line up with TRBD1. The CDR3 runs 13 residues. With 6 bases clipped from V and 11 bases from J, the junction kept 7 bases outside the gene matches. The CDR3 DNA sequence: TGTGCCAGCAGGGGGACAGGGTCGGGGAAACTGTTTTTT. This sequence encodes CASRGTGSGKLFF.

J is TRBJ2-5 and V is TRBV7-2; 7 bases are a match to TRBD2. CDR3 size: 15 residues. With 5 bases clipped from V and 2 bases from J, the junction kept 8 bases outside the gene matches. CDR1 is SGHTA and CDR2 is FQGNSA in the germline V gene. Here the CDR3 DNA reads TGTGCCAGCAGCCCATCTAGCGGCTTACAAGAGACCCAGTACTTC. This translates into CASSPSSGLQETQYF.

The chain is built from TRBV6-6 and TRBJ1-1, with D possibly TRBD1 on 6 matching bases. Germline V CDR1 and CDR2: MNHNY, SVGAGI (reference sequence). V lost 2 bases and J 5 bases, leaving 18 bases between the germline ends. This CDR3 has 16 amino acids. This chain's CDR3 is CASSYTGTRAATEAFF. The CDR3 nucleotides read TGTGCCAGCAGTTACACCGGGACAAGGGCGGCTACTGAAGCTTTCTTT.

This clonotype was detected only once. For the CDR3, the DNA is TGTGCCAGCCTCCGGGACAACAATGAGCAGTTCTTC. It specifies CASLRDNNEQFF. V and J are TRBV6-1 and TRBJ2-1; TRBD1 might be the D (6 bases). The germline V gene encodes CDR1 MNHNS and CDR2 SASEGT. The CDR3 totals 12 residues. V was shortened by 8 bases and J by 5 bases, with 10 bases between the two germline ends.

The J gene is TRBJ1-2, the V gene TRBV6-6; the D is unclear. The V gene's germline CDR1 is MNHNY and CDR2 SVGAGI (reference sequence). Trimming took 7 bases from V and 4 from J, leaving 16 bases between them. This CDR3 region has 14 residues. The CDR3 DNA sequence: TGTGCCAGCACGATAGAGGGTTACGGCTATGGCTACACCTTC. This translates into CASTIEGYGYGYTF.

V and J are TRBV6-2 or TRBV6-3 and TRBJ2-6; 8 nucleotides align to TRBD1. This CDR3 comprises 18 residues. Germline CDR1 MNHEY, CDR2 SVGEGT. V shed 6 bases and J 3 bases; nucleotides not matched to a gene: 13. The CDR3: CASRNRQGSIIGANVLTF. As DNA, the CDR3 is TGTGCCAGCAGAAATCGACAGGGGAGTATTATTGGGGCCAACGTCCTGACTTTC.

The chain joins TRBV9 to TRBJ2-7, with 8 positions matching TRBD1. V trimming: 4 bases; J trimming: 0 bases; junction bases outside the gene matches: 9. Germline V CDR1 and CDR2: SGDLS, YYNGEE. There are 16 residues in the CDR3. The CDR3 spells CASSSHRTGSSYEQYF. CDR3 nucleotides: TGTGCCAGCAGCAGCCATCGGACAGGGAGCTCCTACGAGCAGTACTTC.

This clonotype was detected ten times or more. CDR3 in DNA: TGCAGCGTTGATCGTCCGGCAGGGGACTATGGCTACACCTTC. Translation gives CSVDRPAGDYGYTF. J is TRBJ1-2 and V is TRBV29-1; weak D call: TRBD1 (6 bases). This CDR3 comprises 14 residues. V lost 3 bases, J lost 3 bases, and 14 bases lay in between. Germline CDR1 SQVTM, CDR2 ANQGSEA. Drawing the rest from reference TRBV29-1 and TRBJ1-2, the complete variable domain is SAVISQKPSRDICQRGTSLTIQCQVDSQVTMMFWYRQQPGQSLTLIATANQGSEATYESGFVIDKFPISRPNLTFSTLTVSNMSPEDSSIYLCSVDRPAGDYGYTFGSGTRLTVV.

CDR3 in amino acids: CASSCYSAGAHEQYF. CDR3 DNA sequence: TGTGCCAGCAGTTGCTATTCAGCGGGAGCACACGAGCAGTACTTC. This rearrangement joins TRBV6-5 to TRBJ2-7; 8 nucleotides line up with TRBD2. CDR1 and CDR2 (germline): MNHEY, SVGAGI. This CDR3 contains 15 residues. The V segment lost 4 bases and the J segment 5 bases; nucleotides outside the gene matches: 10.

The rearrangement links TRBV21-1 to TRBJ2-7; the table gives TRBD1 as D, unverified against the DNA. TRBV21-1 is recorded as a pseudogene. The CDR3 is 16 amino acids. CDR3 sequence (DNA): TGTCCCGAACATGAGAGGGGACAGGGGAACTCCTACGAGCAGTACTTC. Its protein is CPEHERGQGNSYEQYF.

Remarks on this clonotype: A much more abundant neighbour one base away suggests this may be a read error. The CDR3 sequence: CVSRPTQGGNSPLHF. CDR3 bases: TGTGTCAGCAGGCCCACACAGGGGGGGAATTCACCCCTCCACTTT. V gene TRBV6-6 combines with J gene TRBJ1-6; 8 bases agree with TRBD1. Germline V CDR1 and CDR2: MNHNY, SVGAGI (reference sequence). The CDR3 length is 15 residues.

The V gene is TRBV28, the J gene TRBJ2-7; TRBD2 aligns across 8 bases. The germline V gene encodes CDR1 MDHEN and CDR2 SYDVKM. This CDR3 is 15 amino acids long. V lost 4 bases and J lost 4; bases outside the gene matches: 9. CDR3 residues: CASSSAGRASYEQYF. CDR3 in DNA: TGTGCCAGCAGTTCTGCCGGGAGGGCCTCATACGAGCAGTACTTC.

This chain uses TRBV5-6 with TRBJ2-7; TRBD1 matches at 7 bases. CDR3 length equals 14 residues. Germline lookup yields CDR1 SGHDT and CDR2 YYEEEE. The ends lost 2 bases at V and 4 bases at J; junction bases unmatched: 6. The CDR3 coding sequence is TGTGCCAGCAGCTTCGACAGGGTGGCTTACGAGCAGTACTTC. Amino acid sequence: CASSFDRVAYEQYF.

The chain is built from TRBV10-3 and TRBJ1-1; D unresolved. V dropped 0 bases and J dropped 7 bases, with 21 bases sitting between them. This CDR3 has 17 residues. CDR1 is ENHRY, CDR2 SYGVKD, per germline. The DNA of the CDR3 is TGTGCCATCAGTGAGTCTCCGAGGATGGCCGGGTGGGATGAAGCTTTCTTT. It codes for CAISESPRMAGWDEAFF.

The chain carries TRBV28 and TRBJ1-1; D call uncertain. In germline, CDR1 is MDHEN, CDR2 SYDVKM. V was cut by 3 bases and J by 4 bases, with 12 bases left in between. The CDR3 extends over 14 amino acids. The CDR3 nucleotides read TGTGCCAGCAGTTTCTTACCCGGTGGCACTGAAGCTTTCTTT. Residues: CASSFLPGGTEAFF.

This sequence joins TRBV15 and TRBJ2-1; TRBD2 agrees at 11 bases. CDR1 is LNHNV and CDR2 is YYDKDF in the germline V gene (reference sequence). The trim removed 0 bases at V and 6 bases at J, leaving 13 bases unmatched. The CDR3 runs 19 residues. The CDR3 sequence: CATSRERGIAGGRSNEQFF. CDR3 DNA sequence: TGTGCCACCAGCAGAGAAAGAGGTATAGCGGGAGGGAGGTCCAATGAGCAGTTCTTC.

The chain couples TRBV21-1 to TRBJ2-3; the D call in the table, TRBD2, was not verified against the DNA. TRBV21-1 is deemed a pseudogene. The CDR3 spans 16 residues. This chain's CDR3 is CASSKDGTIWTDTQYF. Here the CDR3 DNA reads TGTGCCAGCAGCAAAGACGGGACTATTTGGACAGATACGCAGTATTTT.

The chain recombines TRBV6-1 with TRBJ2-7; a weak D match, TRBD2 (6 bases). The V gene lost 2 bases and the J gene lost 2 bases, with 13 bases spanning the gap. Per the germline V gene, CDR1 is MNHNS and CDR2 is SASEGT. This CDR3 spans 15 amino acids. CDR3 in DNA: TGTGCCAGCAGTGAAATAGACGGGGGACCCTACGAGCAGTACTTC. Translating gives CASSEIDGGPYEQYF.

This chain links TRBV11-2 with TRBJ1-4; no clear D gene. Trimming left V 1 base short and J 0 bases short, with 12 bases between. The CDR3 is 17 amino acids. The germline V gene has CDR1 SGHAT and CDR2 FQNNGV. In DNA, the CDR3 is TGTGCCAGCAGCTTAGCTGGTGGGCACCCAACTAATGAAAAACTGTTTTTT. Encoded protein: CASSLAGGHPTNEKLFF.

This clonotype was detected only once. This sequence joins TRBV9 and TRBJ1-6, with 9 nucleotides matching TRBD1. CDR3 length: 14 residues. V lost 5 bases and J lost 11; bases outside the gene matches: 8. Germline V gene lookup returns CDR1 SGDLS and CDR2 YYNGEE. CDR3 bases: TGTGCCAGCAGTCCCGGACAGGGGATACCACCCCTCCACTTT. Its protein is CASSPGQGIPPLHF.

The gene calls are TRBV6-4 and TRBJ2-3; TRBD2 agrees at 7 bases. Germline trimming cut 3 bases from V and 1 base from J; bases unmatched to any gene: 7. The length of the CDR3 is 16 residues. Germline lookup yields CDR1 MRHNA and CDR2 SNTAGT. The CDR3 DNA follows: TGTGCCAGCAGTGATCTAGCGGAGGGAGGCACAGATACGCAGTATTTT. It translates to CASSDLAEGGTDTQYF.

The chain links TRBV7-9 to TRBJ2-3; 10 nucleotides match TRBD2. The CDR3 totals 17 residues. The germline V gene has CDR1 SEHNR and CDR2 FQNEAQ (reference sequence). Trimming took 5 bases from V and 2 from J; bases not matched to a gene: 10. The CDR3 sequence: CASSPWTSGRNTDTQYF. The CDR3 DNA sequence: TGTGCCAGCAGCCCCTGGACTAGCGGTCGAAACACAGATACGCAGTATTTT.

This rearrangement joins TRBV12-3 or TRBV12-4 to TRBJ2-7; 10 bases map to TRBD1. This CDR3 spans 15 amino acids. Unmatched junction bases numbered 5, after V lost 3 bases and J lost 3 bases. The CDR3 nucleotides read TGTGCCAGCAGTTTTGGGGGGACAGGGGTCTACGAGCAGTACTTC. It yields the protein CASSFGGTGVYEQYF.

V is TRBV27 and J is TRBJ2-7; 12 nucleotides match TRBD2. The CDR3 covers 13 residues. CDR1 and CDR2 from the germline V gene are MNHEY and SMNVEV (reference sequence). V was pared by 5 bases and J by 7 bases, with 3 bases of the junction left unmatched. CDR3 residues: CASSLAGGPEQYF. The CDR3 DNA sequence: TGTGCCAGCAGTCTAGCGGGAGGGCCAGAGCAGTACTTC.

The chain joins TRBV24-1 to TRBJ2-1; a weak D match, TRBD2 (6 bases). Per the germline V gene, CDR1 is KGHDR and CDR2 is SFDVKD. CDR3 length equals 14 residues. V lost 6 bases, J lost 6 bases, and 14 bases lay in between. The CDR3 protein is CATSPPGSINEQFF. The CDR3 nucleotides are TGTGCCACCAGTCCCCCCGGGAGTATCAATGAGCAGTTCTTC.

The DNA for the CDR3 is TGCGCCAGCAGCCACCCCGGGGGGGAAGGCTACAATGAGCAGTTCTTC. Its translation: CASSHPGGEGYNEQFF. The V gene is TRBV4-1, the J gene TRBJ2-1; the match to TRBD2 covers 8 bases. From germline, CDR1 is MGHRA and CDR2 YSYEKL. J lost 3 bases, V lost 3 bases, and 7 bases had no gene match. This CDR3 is 16 amino acids long.

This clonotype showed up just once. Here the CDR3 reads CASSDNREGYEQYF. Written as DNA, the CDR3 is TGTGCCAGCAGTGACAACAGGGAAGGGTACGAGCAGTACTTC. The chain couples TRBV6-5 to TRBJ2-7, with D maybe TRBD1 (6 bases). This CDR3 is built from 14 residues. Trimming stripped 5 bases from V and 4 bases from J, with 15 bases between. CDR1 and CDR2 (germline): MNHEY, SVGAGI.

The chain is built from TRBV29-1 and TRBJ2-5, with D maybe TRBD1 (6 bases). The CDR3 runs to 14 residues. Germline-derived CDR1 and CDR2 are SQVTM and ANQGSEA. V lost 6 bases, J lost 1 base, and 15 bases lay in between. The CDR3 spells CSVYRAPPQETQYF. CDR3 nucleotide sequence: TGCAGCGTATACAGGGCACCACCCCAAGAGACCCAGTACTTC.

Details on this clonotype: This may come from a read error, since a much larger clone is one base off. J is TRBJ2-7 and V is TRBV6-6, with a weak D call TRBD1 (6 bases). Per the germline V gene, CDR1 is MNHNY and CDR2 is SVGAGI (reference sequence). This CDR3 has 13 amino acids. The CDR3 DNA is TGTGCCAGCAGTGACTCCCAGGGGTACGAGCAGTACTTC. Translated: CASSDSQGYEQYF.

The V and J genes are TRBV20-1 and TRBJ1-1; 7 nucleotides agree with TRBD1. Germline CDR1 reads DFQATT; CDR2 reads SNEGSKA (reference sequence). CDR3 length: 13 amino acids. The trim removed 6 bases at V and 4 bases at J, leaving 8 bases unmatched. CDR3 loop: CSALDRAGTEAFF. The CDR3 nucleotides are TGCAGTGCCCTAGACAGGGCGGGCACTGAAGCTTTCTTT.